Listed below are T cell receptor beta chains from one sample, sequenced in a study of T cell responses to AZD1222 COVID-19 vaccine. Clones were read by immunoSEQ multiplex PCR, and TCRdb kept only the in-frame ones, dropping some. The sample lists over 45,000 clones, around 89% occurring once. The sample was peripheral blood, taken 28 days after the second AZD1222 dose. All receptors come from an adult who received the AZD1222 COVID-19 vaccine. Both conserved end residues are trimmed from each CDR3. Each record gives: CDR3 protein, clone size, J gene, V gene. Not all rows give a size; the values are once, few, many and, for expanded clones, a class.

CDR3 protein: ASSPMGGNQPQH; clone size: few; J gene: TRBJ1-5; V gene: TRBV27
CDR3 protein: ASSHETQY; clone size: .; J gene: TRBJ2-5; V gene: TRBV23-1
CDR3 protein: ASSPLARETQY; clone size: .; J gene: TRBJ2-5; V gene: TRBV6-5
CDR3 protein: ASSSGQTGEQY; clone size: .; J gene: TRBJ2-7; V gene: TRBV12-3/TRBV12-4
CDR3 protein: ASSLGGGFQPQH; clone size: .; J gene: TRBJ1-5; V gene: TRBV5-5
CDR3 protein: ASSPADRASTQY; clone size: .; J gene: TRBJ2-5; V gene: TRBV5-4
CDR3 protein: ASSQTSGTNTGELF; clone size: .; J gene: TRBJ2-2; V gene: TRBV7-7
CDR3 protein: ATSDLTTADRDTQY; clone size: once; J gene: TRBJ2-3; V gene: TRBV24-1
CDR3 protein: AAASDGTQPQH; clone size: .; J gene: TRBJ1-5; V gene: TRBV10-3
CDR3 protein: ATERGRGRGQPQH; clone size: .; J gene: TRBJ1-5; V gene: TRBV24-1
CDR3 protein: ASSPRGGGETQY; clone size: .; J gene: TRBJ2-5; V gene: TRBV7-9
CDR3 protein: ASSVKGQVSNQPQH; clone size: .; J gene: TRBJ1-5; V gene: TRBV6-4
CDR3 protein: ASRFPGSNGYT; clone size: .; J gene: TRBJ1-2; V gene: TRBV5-8
CDR3 protein: ASSQDGDYGYT; clone size: .; J gene: TRBJ1-2; V gene: TRBV4-3
CDR3 protein: ASSPGSYEQY; clone size: .; J gene: TRBJ2-7; V gene: TRBV10-1
CDR3 protein: ASSLGSASGAGELF; clone size: once; J gene: TRBJ2-2; V gene: TRBV5-5
CDR3 protein: SALSGGNTIY; clone size: .; J gene: TRBJ1-3; V gene: TRBV29-1
CDR3 protein: ATSRGEQGHQPQH; clone size: .; J gene: TRBJ1-5; V gene: TRBV15
CDR3 protein: ASSQVGTYSGANVLT; clone size: .; J gene: TRBJ2-6; V gene: TRBV5-1
CDR3 protein: ASSPGQGDAETQY; clone size: few; J gene: TRBJ2-5; V gene: TRBV4-1
CDR3 protein: ASSLEVLGTYEQY; clone size: once; J gene: TRBJ2-7; V gene: TRBV7-2
CDR3 protein: ASSLRGLGDSPLH; clone size: .; J gene: TRBJ1-6; V gene: TRBV7-3
CDR3 protein: SVERGGGGNEQF; clone size: .; J gene: TRBJ2-1; V gene: TRBV29-1
CDR3 protein: ATSDSEGYPYEQY; clone size: .; J gene: TRBJ2-7; V gene: TRBV24-1
CDR3 protein: ASSGVNQPQH; clone size: .; J gene: TRBJ1-5; V gene: TRBV2
CDR3 protein: ASSLGTFSGNTIY; clone size: .; J gene: TRBJ1-3; V gene: TRBV7-6
CDR3 protein: ASRSLQGGDYEQY; clone size: .; J gene: TRBJ2-7; V gene: TRBV6-5
CDR3 protein: ASSILGAGTDTQY; clone size: .; J gene: TRBJ2-3; V gene: TRBV19
CDR3 protein: ASTVSGVVTGELF; clone size: .; J gene: TRBJ2-2; V gene: TRBV7-2
CDR3 protein: ASSKQLPGQGFGEQF; clone size: .; J gene: TRBJ2-1; V gene: TRBV21-1
CDR3 protein: ASSPTRRGGEKLF; clone size: .; J gene: TRBJ1-4; V gene: TRBV6-5
CDR3 protein: ASSQAGGQGNEKLF; clone size: once; J gene: TRBJ1-4; V gene: TRBV4-3
CDR3 protein: ASSRGTSGYEQY; clone size: .; J gene: TRBJ2-7; V gene: TRBV19
CDR3 protein: ASSPLSEISRRVGTEAF; clone size: once; J gene: TRBJ1-1; V gene: TRBV18
CDR3 protein: ASSSREGTGELF; clone size: .; J gene: TRBJ2-2; V gene: TRBV5-1
CDR3 protein: ASSSGGGRTDTQY; clone size: .; J gene: TRBJ2-3; V gene: TRBV11-3
CDR3 protein: ASSSPPLKGQETQY; clone size: .; J gene: TRBJ2-5; V gene: TRBV5-1
CDR3 protein: ATSERGEKLF; clone size: .; J gene: TRBJ1-4; V gene: TRBV15
CDR3 protein: ASSLGGINEQY; clone size: .; J gene: TRBJ2-7; V gene: TRBV5-6
CDR3 protein: ASSQDYGNPTDTQY; clone size: .; J gene: TRBJ2-3; V gene: TRBV14
CDR3 protein: ASSQDPAGGPLNEQY; clone size: .; J gene: TRBJ2-7; V gene: TRBV4-2
CDR3 protein: ASSERSYEQY; clone size: .; J gene: TRBJ2-7; V gene: TRBV6-1
CDR3 protein: ASSDPNRDRENT; clone size: .; J gene: TRBJ1-2; V gene: TRBV6-1
CDR3 protein: ASSLYGGDNEKLF; clone size: .; J gene: TRBJ1-4; V gene: TRBV5-5
CDR3 protein: ASSQAAYGYT; clone size: .; J gene: TRBJ1-2; V gene: TRBV12-3/TRBV12-4